The T cell receptor beta chain under discussion was sequenced for a study of blood T cell repertoires in COVID-19. As for the study in general: Some COVID-19 samples were acute and others convalescent; all came from the United States, Italy and Spain. From T cells, B-cell-depleted T cells, or PBMCs came the material, which was cDNA or gDNA.

The CDR3 consists of 15 residues. Germline CDR1 is MNHEY and CDR2 is SMNVEV (reference sequence). Trimming removed 8 bases at V and 0 bases at J, with 13 bases between. The sample holds one count of this clone. Per the original data handling: Counts of nucleated cells, estimated from reference gene primer amplification, were obtained. Profiled with immunoSEQ multiplex PCR; TCRdb holds only in-frame clones, not every one. That table supplies the V and J calls and clone size; D and trimming were determined from the DNA. Counted here are 150,000 or so clones, almost 90% occurring once; the ten biggest clones make up about 2.5%.

Sequenced: peripheral blood. The origin of this receptor is a human donor in a cohort sampled during active COVID-19. The chain is built from TRBV27 and TRBJ2-2, with a possible D match to TRBD1 (5 bases). The CDR3 here is CASRGQGTNTGELFF. CDR3 coding DNA: TGTGCCAGCCGTGGTCAGGGCACGAACACCGGGGAGCTGTTTTTT.